Listed below are T cell receptor beta chains from one sample, sequenced in a study of T cell responses to AZD1222 COVID-19 vaccine. Assay used: immunoSEQ multiplex PCR; TCRdb lists only in-frame clones, some missing. The sample holds about 190,000 clones, roughly nine tenths seen once. The source was peripheral blood, collected 28 days after the second dose of the MenACWY control vaccine. These receptors originate from an adult who received the MenACWY meningococcal vaccine as a control. Each CDR3 is given with its conserved first and last residue. D genes are given only for firm matches. Not every row has a clone size; where given, it reads once, few, many or a size class.

v_call,d_call,clone_size,cdr3_length,j_call,cdr3_nt,cdr3_aa
TRBV5-8,.,.,18,TRBJ1-1,TGTGCCAGCAGCTTGTGCCTAGAACTAAGTTTTGTTTTTACTGAAGCTTTCTTT,CASSLCLELSFVFTEAFF
TRBV7-2,TRBD1,.,15,TRBJ1-5,TGTGCCAGCAGCGACCGGGACAGGGGCCATCAGCCCCAGCATTTT,CASSDRDRGHQPQHF
TRBV18,.,.,12,TRBJ2-7,TGTGCCAGCTCTCGCGGGCGCTACGAGCAGTACTTC,CASSRGRYEQYF
TRBV29-1,.,.,13,TRBJ1-2,TGCAGCGTTGGGGGAAGGGAGGACTATGGCTACACCTTC,CSVGGREDYGYTF
TRBV19,TRBD1,once,16,TRBJ2-1,TGTGCCAGTAGTATAAAGCCGGCAGGGGGCCGCTATGAGCAGTTCTTC,CASSIKPAGGRYEQFF
TRBV28,TRBD1,.,15,TRBJ1-5,TGTGCCAGCCAAGGGGGCAGTCATAGCAATCAGCCCCAGCATTTT,CASQGGSHSNQPQHF
TRBV10-2,TRBD2,.,13,TRBJ2-5,TGCGCCTTAGGTAGCGGGAGAGGTGAGACCCAGTACTTC,CALGSGRGETQYF
TRBV7-2,.,.,15,TRBJ2-1,TGTGCCAGCAGCTTCCGGCCCGTGGGGGAGAATGAGCAGTTCTTC,CASSFRPVGENEQFF
TRBV2,.,once,11,TRBJ1-6,TGTGCCAGCAGTGGGCTTTCACCCCTCCACTTT,CASSGLSPLHF
TRBV5-1,TRBD2,.,19,TRBJ2-2,TGCGCCAGCAGCTTGGTTTTCGCTAGCGGGAGGGCCGAGACCGGGGAGCTGTTTTTT,CASSLVFASGRAETGELFF
TRBV28,TRBD1,.,14,TRBJ1-2,TGTGCCAGCCTCCCAGGGGGCGGGCACTATGGCTACACCTTC,CASLPGGGHYGYTF
TRBV6-2/TRBV6-3,TRBD1,.,16,TRBJ1-5,TGTGCCAGCAGTCCCATTTCCGGGACAGGGAGTCAGCCCCAGCATTTT,CASSPISGTGSQPQHF
TRBV11-3,TRBD2,.,17,TRBJ2-1,TGTGCCAGCAGCTTACGGCTAGCGGGAGGGGGGGGCAATGAGCAGTTCTTC,CASSLRLAGGGGNEQFF
TRBV27,.,.,13,TRBJ1-5,TGTGCCAGCAGTGCTACACTGGAGGGGCCCCAGCATTTT,CASSATLEGPQHF
TRBV11-3,.,.,16,TRBJ2-2,TGTGCCAGCAGCTTATTAAGAAGGCGAAACACCGGGGAGCTGTTTTTT,CASSLLRRRNTGELFF
TRBV19,TRBD1,.,14,TRBJ2-7,TGTGCCAGTAGTGGGGGGACAGGCTTCTACGAGCAGTACTTC,CASSGGTGFYEQYF
TRBV6-5,.,.,12,TRBJ2-3,TGTGCCAGCAGTTCAGCTAGGGATACGCAGTATTTT,CASSSARDTQYF
TRBV7-8,TRBD1,.,16,TRBJ1-1,TGTGCCAGCACGCCACTCGGGACAGGGGGACTCACTGAAGCTTTCTTT,CASTPLGTGGLTEAFF
TRBV4-3,.,.,15,TRBJ1-5,TGCGCCAGCAGCCAGGCTCCTGGGGTTGGTCAGCCCCAGCATTTT,CASSQAPGVGQPQHF
TRBV2,.,.,13,TRBJ2-3,TGTGCCAGCAGTGATCCGAGCACAGATACGCAGTATTTT,CASSDPSTDTQYF
TRBV27,TRBD1,.,15,TRBJ1-3,TGTGCCAGCAGTTCCCAGGGGGCGCGCGGAAACACCATATATTTT,CASSSQGARGNTIYF
TRBV7-2,.,.,12,TRBJ1-6,TGTGCCAGCAGCTTATTTTCCTCACCCCTCCACTTT,CASSLFSSPLHF
TRBV7-2,.,.,13,TRBJ2-5,TGTGCCAGCAGCTCCCTGCCAGGGGAGACCCAGTACTTC,CASSSLPGETQYF
TRBV9,.,.,14,TRBJ1-1,TGTGCCAGCAGCGTAGCTTACCGAAACACTGAAGCTTTCTTT,CASSVAYRNTEAFF
TRBV7-3,.,.,13,TRBJ1-2,TGTGCCAGCAGCTTAAACACGGCGGGTGGCTACACCTTC,CASSLNTAGGYTF
TRBV5-1,.,.,13,TRBJ1-1,TGCGCCAGCAGAGATCCCAAGGGGAATGAAGCTTTCTTT,CASRDPKGNEAFF
TRBV2,.,.,12,TRBJ1-2,TGTGCCAGCAGACGGTCCCCTTATGGCTACACCTTC,CASRRSPYGYTF
TRBV24-1,.,.,15,TRBJ1-2,TGTGCCACCAGTGATCCTACCCAAGGGGTTGGAGGCTACACCTTC,CATSDPTQGVGGYTF
TRBV2,TRBD1,.,14,TRBJ1-2,TGTGCCAGCACCGGACAGGGGGCCCTCCACGGCTACACCTTC,CASTGQGALHGYTF